This T cell receptor (beta chain) emerged from a study of cytomegalovirus exposure and HLA in healthy donors. In the PCR, 60 Vbeta and 13 Jbeta primers were used. Assay used: immunoSEQ multiplex PCR; TCRdb lists only in-frame clones, some missing. The data show over 65,000 clones, around four fifths seen once. Findings and caveats of the study: No immune exposure information besides CMV serostatus was available.

With regard to this clone: The antigen is not known.

Material: PBMCs. This clonotype was obtained from a human donor in good health.

The CDR3 is CASRVSQGPGSEAFF. CDR3 nucleotides: TGTGCCAGCAGAGTCTCCCAGGGCCCTGGGTCTGAAGCTTTCTTT. J is TRBJ1-1 and V is TRBV28; a possible D gene is TRBD1 (5 bases). CDR1 is MDHEN, CDR2 SYDVKM, per germline. This CDR3 contains 15 residues. The V and J ends lost 6 bases and 6 bases respectively, with 20 bases between them.